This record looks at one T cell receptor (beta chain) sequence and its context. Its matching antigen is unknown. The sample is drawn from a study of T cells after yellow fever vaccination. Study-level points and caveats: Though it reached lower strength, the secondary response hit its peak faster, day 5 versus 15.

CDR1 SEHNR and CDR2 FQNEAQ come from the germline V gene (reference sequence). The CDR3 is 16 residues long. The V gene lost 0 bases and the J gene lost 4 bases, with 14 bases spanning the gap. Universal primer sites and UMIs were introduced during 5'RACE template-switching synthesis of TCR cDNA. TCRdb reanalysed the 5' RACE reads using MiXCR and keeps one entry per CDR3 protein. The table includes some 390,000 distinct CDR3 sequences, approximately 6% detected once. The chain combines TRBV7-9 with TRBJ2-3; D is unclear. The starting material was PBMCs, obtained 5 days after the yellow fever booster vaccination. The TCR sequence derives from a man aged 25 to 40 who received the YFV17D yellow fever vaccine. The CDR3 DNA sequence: TGTGCCAGCAGCTTAGCGGTAGGCAAGAGTCCAGATACGCAGTATTTT. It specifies CASSLAVGKSPDTQYF.